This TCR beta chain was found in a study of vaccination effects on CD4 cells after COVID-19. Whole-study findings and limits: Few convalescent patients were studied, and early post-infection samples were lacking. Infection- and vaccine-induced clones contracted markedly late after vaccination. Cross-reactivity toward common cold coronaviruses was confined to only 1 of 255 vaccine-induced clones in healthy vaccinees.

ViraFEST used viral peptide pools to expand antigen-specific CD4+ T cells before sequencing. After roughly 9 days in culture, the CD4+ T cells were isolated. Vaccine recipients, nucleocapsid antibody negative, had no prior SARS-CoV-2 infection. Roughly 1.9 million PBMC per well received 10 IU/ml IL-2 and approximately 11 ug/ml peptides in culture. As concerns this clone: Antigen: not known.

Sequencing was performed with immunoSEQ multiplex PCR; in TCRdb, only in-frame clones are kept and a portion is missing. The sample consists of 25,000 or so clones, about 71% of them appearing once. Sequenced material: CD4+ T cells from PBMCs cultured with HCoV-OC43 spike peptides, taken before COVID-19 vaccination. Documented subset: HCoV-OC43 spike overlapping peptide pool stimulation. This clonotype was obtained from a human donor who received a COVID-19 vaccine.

CDR3 in DNA: TGTGCCAGCACCTTGGATGCAAACTATGGCTACACCTTC. It codes for CASTLDANYGYTF. V and J are TRBV6-5 and TRBJ1-2; D call uncertain. This CDR3 has 13 amino acids. Germline V lookup: CDR1 MNHEY, CDR2 SVGAGI. With 7 bases removed from V and 2 bases from J, the gap between germline ends came to 11 bases.